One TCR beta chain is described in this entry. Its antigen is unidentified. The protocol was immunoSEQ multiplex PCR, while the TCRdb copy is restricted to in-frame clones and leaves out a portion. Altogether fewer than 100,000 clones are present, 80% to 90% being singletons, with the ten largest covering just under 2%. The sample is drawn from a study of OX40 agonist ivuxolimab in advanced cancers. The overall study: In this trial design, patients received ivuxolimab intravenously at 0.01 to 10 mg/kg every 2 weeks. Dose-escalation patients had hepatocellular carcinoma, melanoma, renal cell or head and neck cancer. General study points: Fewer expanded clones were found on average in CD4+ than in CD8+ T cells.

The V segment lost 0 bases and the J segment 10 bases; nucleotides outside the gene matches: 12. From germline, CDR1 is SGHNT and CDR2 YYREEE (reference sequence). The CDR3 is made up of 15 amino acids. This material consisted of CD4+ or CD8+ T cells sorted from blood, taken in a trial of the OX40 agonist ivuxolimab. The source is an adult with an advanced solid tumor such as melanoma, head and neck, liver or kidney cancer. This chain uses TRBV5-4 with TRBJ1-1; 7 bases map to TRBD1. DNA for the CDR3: TGTGCCAGCAGCTTGGAGCCACAGGGGACGGGGCTAGCTTTCTTT. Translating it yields CASSLEPQGTGLAFF.